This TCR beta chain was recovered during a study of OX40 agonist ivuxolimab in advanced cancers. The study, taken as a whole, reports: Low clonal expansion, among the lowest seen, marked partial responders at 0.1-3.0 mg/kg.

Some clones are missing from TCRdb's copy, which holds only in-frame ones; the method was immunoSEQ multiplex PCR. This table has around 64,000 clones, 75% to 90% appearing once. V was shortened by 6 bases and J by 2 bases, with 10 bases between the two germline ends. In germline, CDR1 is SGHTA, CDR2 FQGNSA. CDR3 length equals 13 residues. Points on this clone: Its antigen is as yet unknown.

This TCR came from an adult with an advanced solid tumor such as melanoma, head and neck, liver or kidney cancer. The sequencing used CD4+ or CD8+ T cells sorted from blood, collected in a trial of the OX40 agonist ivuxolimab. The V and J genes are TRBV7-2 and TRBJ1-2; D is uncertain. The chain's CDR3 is CASSPDKNYGYTF. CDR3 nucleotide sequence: TGTGCCAGCAGTCCCGACAAAAACTATGGCTACACCTTC.